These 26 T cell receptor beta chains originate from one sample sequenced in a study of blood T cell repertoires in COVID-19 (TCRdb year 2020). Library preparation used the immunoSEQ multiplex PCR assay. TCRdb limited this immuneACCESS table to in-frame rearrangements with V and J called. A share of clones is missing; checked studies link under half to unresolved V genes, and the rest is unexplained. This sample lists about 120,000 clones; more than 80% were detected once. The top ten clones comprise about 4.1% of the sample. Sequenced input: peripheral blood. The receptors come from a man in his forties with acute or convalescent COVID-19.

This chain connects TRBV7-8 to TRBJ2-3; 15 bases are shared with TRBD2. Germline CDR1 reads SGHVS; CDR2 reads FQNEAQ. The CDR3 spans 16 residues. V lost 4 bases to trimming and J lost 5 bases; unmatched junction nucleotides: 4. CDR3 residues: CASSSGLAGGGDTQYF. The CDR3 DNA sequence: TGTGCCAGCAGCTCGGGACTAGCGGGAGGAGGAGATACGCAGTATTTT.

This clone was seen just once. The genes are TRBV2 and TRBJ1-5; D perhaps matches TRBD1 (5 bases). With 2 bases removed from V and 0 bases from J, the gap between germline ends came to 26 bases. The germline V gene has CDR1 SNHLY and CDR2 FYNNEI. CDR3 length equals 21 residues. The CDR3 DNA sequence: TGTGCCAGCAGTGAACCGCGAACCCAGGGCGCCCTCCCCGATAGCAATCAGCCCCAGCATTTT. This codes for CASSEPRTQGALPDSNQPQHF.

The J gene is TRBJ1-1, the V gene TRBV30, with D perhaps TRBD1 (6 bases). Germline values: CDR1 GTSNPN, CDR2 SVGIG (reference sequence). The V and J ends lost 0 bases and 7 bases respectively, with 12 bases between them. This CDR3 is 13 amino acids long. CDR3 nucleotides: TGTGCCTGGAGTGTACGGGGGGCCATTGAAGCTTTCTTT. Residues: CAWSVRGAIEAFF.

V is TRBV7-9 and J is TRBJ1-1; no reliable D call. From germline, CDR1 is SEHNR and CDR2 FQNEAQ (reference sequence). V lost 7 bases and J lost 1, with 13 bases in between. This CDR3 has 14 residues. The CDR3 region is CASTQGSWNTEAFF. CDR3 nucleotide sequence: TGTGCCAGCACCCAAGGGAGTTGGAACACTGAAGCTTTCTTT.

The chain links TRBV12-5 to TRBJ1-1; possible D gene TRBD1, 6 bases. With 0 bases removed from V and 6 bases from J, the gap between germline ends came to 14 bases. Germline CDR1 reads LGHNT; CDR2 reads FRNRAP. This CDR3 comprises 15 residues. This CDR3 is CASGLVLGRGPEAFF. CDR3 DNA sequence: TGTGCTAGTGGTTTGGTACTTGGCAGGGGCCCTGAAGCTTTCTTT.

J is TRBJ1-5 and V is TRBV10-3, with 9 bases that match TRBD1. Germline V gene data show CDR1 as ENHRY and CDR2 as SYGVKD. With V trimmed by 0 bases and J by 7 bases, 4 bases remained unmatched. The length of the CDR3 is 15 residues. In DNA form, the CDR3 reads TGTGCCATCAGTGAGTCTGGGACAGGGAAGCAGCCCCAGCATTTT. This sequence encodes CAISESGTGKQPQHF.

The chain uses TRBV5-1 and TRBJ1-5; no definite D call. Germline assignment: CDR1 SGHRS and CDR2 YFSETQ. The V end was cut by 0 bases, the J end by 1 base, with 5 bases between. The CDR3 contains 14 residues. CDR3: CASSLAGSNQPQHF. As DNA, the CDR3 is TGCGCCAGCAGCTTGGCGGGGAGCAATCAGCCCCAGCATTTT.

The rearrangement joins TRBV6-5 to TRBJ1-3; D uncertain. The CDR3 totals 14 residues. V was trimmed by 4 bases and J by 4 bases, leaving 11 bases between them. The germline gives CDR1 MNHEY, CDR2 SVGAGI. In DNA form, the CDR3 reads TGTGCCAGCAGTTTGAGGGCAACGGGAAACACCATATATTTT. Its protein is CASSLRATGNTIYF.

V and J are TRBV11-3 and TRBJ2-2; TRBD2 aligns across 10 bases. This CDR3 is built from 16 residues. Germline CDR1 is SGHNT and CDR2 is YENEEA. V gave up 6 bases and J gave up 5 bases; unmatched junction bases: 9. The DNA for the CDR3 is TGTGCCAGCAGTTACCTAGCGGGAGTAGGGACCGGGGAGCTGTTTTTT. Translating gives CASSYLAGVGTGELFF.

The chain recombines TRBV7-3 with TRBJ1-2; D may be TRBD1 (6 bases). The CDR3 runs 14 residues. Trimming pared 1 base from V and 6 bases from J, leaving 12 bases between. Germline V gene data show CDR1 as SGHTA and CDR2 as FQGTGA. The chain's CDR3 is CASSLRGPGDGYTF. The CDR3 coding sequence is TGTGCCAGCAGCTTAAGGGGGCCAGGGGATGGCTACACCTTC.

The CDR3 loop reads CATLPDRVDYGYTF. In nucleotides, the CDR3 is TGTGCCACCCTCCCTGACAGGGTTGACTATGGCTACACCTTC. This rearrangement joins TRBV9 to TRBJ1-2; 7 bases are shared with TRBD1. CDR1 and CDR2 from the germline V gene are SGDLS and YYNGEE. Trimming took 9 bases from V and 3 from J; bases not matched to a gene: 11. The CDR3 totals 14 residues. The full variable domain, its missing parts supplied by reference TRBV9 and TRBJ1-2, is DSGVTQTPKHLITATGQRVTLRCSPRSGDLSVYWYQQSLDQGLQFLIQYYNGEERAKGNILERFSAQQFPDLHSELNLSSLELGDSALYFCATLPDRVDYGYTFGSGTRLTVV.

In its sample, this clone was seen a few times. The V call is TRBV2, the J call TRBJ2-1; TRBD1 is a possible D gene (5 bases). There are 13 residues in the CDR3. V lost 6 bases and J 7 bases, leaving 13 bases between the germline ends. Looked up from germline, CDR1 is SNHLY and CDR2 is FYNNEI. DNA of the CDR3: TGTGCCAGCAGCCGGTGGGGCTCTAATGAGCAGTTCTTC. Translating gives CASSRWGSNEQFF.

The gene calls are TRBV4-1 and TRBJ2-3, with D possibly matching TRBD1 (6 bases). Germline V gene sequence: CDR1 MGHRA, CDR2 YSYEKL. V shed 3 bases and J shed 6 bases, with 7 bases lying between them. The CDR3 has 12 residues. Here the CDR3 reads CASSHTGDTQYF. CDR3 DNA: TGCGCCAGCAGCCATACAGGGGATACGCAGTATTTT.

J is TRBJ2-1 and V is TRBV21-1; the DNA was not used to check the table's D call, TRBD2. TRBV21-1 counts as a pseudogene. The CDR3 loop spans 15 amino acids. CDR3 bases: TGTGCCAGCAGCGGCAGGGACTACGATTACAATGAGCAGTTCTTC. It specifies CASSGRDYDYNEQFF.

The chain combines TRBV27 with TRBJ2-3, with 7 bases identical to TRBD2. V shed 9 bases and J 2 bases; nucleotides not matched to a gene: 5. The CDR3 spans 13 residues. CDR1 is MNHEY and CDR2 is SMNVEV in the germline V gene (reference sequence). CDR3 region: CARRGLDTDTQYF. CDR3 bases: TGTGCCAGACGAGGACTAGACACAGATACGCAGTATTTT.

The CDR3 reads CASRKDRNPSNTEAFF. The CDR3 nucleotides are TGTGCCAGCAGAAAAGACAGGAACCCGAGCAACACTGAAGCTTTCTTT. The chain combines TRBV7-9 with TRBJ1-1, with a tentative D call TRBD1 (6 bases). This CDR3 is 16 amino acids long. Trimming took 6 bases from V and 2 from J, leaving 19 bases between them. The germline V gene encodes CDR1 SEHNR and CDR2 FQNEAQ (reference sequence).

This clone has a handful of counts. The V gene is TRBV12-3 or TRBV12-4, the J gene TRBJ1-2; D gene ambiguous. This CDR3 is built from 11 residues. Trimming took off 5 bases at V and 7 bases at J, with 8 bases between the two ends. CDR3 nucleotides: TGTGCCAGCAGTAGGGAGCCTGGCTACACCTTC. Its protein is CASSREPGYTF.

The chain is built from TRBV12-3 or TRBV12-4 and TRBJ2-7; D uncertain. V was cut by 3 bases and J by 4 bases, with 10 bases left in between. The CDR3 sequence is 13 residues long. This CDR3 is CASSFPGLYEQYF. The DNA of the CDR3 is TGTGCCAGCAGTTTTCCAGGATTATACGAGCAGTACTTC.

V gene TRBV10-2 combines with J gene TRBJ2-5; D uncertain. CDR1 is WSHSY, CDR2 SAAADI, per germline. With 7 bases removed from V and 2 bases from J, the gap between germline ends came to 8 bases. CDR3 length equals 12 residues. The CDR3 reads CASIGRQETQYF. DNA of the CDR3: TGCGCCAGCATTGGCAGACAAGAGACCCAGTACTTC.

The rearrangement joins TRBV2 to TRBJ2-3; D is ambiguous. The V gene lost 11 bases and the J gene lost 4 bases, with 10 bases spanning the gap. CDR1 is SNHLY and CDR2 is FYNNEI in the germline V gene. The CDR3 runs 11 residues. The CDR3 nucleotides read TGTGCCGGCCGAGGCTCAGATACGCAGTATTTT. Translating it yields CAGRGSDTQYF. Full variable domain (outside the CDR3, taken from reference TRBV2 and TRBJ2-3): EPEVTQTPSHQVTQMGQEVILRCVPISNHLYFYWYRQILGQKVEFLVSFYNNEISEKSEIFDDQFSVERPDGSNFTLKIRSTKLEDSAMYFCAGRGSDTQYFGPGTRLTVL.

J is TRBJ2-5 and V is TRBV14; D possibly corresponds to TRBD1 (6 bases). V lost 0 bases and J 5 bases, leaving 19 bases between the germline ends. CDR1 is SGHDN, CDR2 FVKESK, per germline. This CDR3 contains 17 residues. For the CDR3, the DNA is TGTGCCAGCAGCCAAGATCACCCCCTACGGACAGCGGAGACCCAGTACTTC. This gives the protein CASSQDHPLRTAETQYF.

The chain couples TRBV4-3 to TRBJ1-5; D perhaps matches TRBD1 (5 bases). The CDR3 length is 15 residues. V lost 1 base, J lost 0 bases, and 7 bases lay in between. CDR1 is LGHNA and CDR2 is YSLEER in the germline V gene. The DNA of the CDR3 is TGCGCCAGCAGCCAAGTAAGGGGTAGCAATCAGCCCCAGCATTTT. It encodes CASSQVRGSNQPQHF.

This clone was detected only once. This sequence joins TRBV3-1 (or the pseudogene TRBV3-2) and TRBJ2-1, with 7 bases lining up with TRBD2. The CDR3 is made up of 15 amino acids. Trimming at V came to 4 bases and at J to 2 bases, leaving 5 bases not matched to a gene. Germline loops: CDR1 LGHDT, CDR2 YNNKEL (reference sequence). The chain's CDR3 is CASSPSRGAYNEQFF. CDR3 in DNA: TGTGCCAGCAGCCCCTCACGGGGGGCCTACAATGAGCAGTTCTTC.

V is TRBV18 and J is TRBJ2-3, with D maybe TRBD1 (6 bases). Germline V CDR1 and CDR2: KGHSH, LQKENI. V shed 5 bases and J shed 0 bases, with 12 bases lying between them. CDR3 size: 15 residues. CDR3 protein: CASSFRTASTDTQYF. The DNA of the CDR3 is TGTGCCAGCTCATTTCGGACAGCGAGCACAGATACGCAGTATTTT. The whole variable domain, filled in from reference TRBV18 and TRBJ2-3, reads NAGVMQNPRHLVRRRGQEARLRCSPMKGHSHVYWYRQLPEEGLKFMVYLQKENIIDESGMPKERFSAEFPKEGPSILRIQQVVRGDSAAYFCASSFRTASTDTQYFGPGTRLTVL.

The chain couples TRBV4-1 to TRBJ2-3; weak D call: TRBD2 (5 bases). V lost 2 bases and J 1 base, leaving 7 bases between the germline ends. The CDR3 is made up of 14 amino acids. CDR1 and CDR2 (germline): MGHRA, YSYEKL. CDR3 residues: CASSQQAGTDTQYF. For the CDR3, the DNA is TGCGCCAGCAGCCAACAAGCGGGCACAGATACGCAGTATTTT.

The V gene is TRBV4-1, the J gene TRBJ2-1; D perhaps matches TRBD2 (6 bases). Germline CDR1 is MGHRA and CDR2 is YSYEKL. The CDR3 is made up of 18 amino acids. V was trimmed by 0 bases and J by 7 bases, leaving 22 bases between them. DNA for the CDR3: TGCGCCAGCAGCCAAGATGAGTGGAGGGAAACTATCGGTAATGAGCAGTTCTTC. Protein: CASSQDEWRETIGNEQFF.